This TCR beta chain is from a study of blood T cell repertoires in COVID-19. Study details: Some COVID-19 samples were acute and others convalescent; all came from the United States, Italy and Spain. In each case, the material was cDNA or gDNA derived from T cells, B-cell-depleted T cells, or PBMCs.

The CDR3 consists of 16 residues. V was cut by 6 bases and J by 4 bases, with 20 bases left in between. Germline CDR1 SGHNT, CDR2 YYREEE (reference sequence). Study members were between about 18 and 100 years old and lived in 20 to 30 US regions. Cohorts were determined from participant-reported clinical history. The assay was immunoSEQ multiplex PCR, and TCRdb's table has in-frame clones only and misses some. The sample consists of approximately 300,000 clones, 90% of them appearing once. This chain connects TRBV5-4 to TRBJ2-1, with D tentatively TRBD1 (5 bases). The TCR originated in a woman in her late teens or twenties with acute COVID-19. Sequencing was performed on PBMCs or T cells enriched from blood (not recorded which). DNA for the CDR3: TGTGCCAGCAACCCTGGCAGGGCTAACCAATACAATGAGCAGTTCTTC. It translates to CASNPGRANQYNEQFF.